Following are 15 T cell receptor beta chains from one sample sequenced in a study of T cells in Graves' hyperthyroidism and ophthalmopathy (dated by TCRdb to between 2019 and 2020). The protocol used for the library was multiplex PCR. The run used an Illumina HiSeq 2000. The TCR beta CDR3 regions were amplified from RNA transcripts. A first-round RT-PCR of the TCR CDR3 used the HTBI primer set with the Qiagen OneStep RT-PCR kit. The public reads were reprocessed in TCRdb via fastp at Q25 and MiXCR, keeping in-frame beta chains. Here each entry gathers all rows of one CDR3 protein and keeps the most common genes and DNA. In this sample the table shows hundreds of thousands of distinct CDR3 sequences, about half of which occur a single time. The ten top clones hold nearly 8.5% of the sample. Sequencing was done on a sample of peripheral blood or thyroid tissue (not recorded which). The receptors originated from a woman under 30 with Graves' hyperthyroidism. Donor details come from another sample of the same person, matched by shared clones.

This clonotype appeared a single time. This chain uses TRBV7-2 with TRBJ1-6; possible D gene TRBD1, 5 bases. Germline V CDR1 and CDR2: SGHTA, FQGNSA. Trimming removed 5 bases from V and 10 bases from J, with 18 bases in between. The CDR3 length is 15 residues. The CDR3 region is CASSRAWGMYSPLHF. The DNA for the CDR3 is TGTGCCAGCAGCCGTGCCTGGGGGATGTACTCACCCCTCCACTTT. The variable domain in full, with the rest retrieved from reference TRBV7-2 and TRBJ1-6, is GAGVSQSPSNKVTEKGKDVELRCDPISGHTALYWYRQSLGQGLEFLIYFQGNSAPDKSGLPSDRFSAERTGGSVSTLTIQRTQQEDSAVYLCASSRAWGMYSPLHFGNGTRLTVT.

This clonotype came up many times. The V call is TRBV6-6, the J call TRBJ2-7; either TRBD1 or TRBD2 may supply D (5 bases each). Germline CDR1 MNHNY, CDR2 SVGAGI (reference sequence). The CDR3 spans 13 residues. The ends were cut back, 10 bases at V and 0 bases at J, with 13 bases in the middle. CDR3 DNA sequence: TGTGCCACACGTGGGACGGGCTCCTACGAGCAGTACTTC. This translates into CATRGTGSYEQYF.

The rearrangement links TRBV7-2 to TRBJ1-6; the D gene is possibly TRBD1 (6 bases). Deletions cut 8 bases from V and 10 bases from J, with 15 bases between. The germline gives CDR1 SGHTA, CDR2 FQGNSA. The length of the CDR3 is 13 residues. The CDR3 DNA sequence: TGTGCCAGCTCACCAGGGGTTGGATCACCCCTCCACTTT. Translated, it gives CASSPGVGSPLHF.

The chain links TRBV20-1 to TRBJ2-7, with 10 nucleotides matching TRBD1. The germline V gene encodes CDR1 DFQATT and CDR2 SNEGSKA (reference sequence). This CDR3 spans 11 amino acids. Trimming at V came to 1 base and at J to 11 bases, leaving 2 bases not matched to a gene. Here the CDR3 DNA reads TGCAGTGCTAGAGGTGGACAGGGGGAGTACTTC. Its translation: CSARGGQGEYF.

This clonotype was seen ten or more times. V is TRBV7-9 and J is TRBJ2-5, with 8 nucleotides matching TRBD2. The CDR3 loop spans 15 amino acids. The germline V gene encodes CDR1 SEHNR and CDR2 FQNEAQ (reference sequence). V lost 0 bases, J lost 4 bases, and 4 bases stayed unmatched. In DNA form, the CDR3 reads TGTGCCAGCAGCTTAGCCGGGAGGGCCTCAGAGACCCAGTACTTC. It codes for CASSLAGRASETQYF. Looking up the rest from reference TRBV7-9 and TRBJ2-5 gives the full variable domain: DTGVSQNPRHKITKRGQNVTFRCDPISEHNRLYWYRQTLGQGPEFLTYFQNEAQLEKSRLLSDRFSAERPKGSFSTLEIQRTEQGDSAMYLCASSLAGRASETQYFGPGTRLLVL.

To note about this clonotype: A much larger clone sits a single nucleotide away, making a read error possible. This chain joins TRBV24-1 and TRBJ2-7; TRBD1 aligns across 10 bases. Germline V gene data show CDR1 as KGHDR and CDR2 as SFDVKD. V lost 4 bases, J lost 2 bases, and 1 base stayed unmatched. This CDR3 region has 14 residues. For the CDR3, the DNA is TGTGCCACCAGTGAGGGACAGGGGACCTACGAGCAGTACTTC. As protein: CATSEGQGTYEQYF.

This chain's CDR3 is CASSTSHETQYF. The CDR3 DNA follows: TGTGCCAGCTCAACAAGCCACGAGACCCAGTACTTC. The chain uses TRBV25-1 and TRBJ2-5; D gene ambiguous. The CDR3 sequence is 12 residues long. Germline values: CDR1 MGHDK, CDR2 SYGVNS. The V and J ends lost 8 bases and 5 bases respectively, with 12 bases between them.

In this sample, this clonotype turned up once. Without the conserved terminal phenylalanine or tryptophan, this CDR3 likely stems from a read error. The limits of the CDR3 on the DNA are not certain, so only TCRdb's listed CDR3 is given. This sequence joins TRBV29-1 and TRBJ1-2. Germline CDR1 SQVTM, CDR2 ANQGSEA. The CDR3 is 11 amino acids in total, end residues counted. CDR3 in amino acids: CSVDGLAGDAY.

This chain links TRBV7-9 with TRBJ1-1; TRBD1 matches at 7 bases. The germline CDR1 and CDR2 sequences are SEHNR and FQNEAQ (reference sequence). The CDR3 is made up of 16 amino acids. V dropped 5 bases and J dropped 3; count of bases not matched to a gene: 12. The CDR3 reads CASSNRGRGSDTEAFF. The DNA for the CDR3 is TGTGCCAGCAGCAACCGGGGCAGGGGGTCGGACACTGAAGCTTTCTTT. The full variable domain, its missing parts supplied by reference TRBV7-9 and TRBJ1-1, is DTGVSQNPRHKITKRGQNVTFRCDPISEHNRLYWYRQTLGQGPEFLTYFQNEAQLEKSRLLSDRFSAERPKGSFSTLEIQRTEQGDSAMYLCASSNRGRGSDTEAFFGQGTRLTVV.

There are a few counts of this clonotype. The chain carries TRBV7-3 and TRBJ2-7; TRBD2 matches at 8 bases. This CDR3 is built from 15 residues. J gave up 6 bases and V 2 bases, and 9 bases lay outside the gene matches. Germline CDR1 is SGHTA and CDR2 is FQGTGA. This chain's CDR3 is CASSLVRAGVGEQYF. Written as DNA, the CDR3 is TGTGCCAGCAGCTTAGTTCGAGCGGGAGTAGGCGAGCAGTACTTC. Based on the CDR3 plus reference TRBV7-3 and TRBJ2-7, the full variable domain is GAGVSQTPSNKVTEKGKYVELRCDPISGHTALYWYRQSLGQGPEFLIYFQGTGAADDSGLPNDRFFAVRPEGSVSTLKIQRTERGDSAVYLCASSLVRAGVGEQYFGPGTRLTVT.

As regards this clonotype: A single base separates this from a much larger clone, so it may be a read error. This rearrangement joins TRBV7-2 to TRBJ1-1; D is uncertain. Germline loops: CDR1 SGHTA, CDR2 FQGNSA. V was pared by 2 bases and J by 4 bases, with 14 bases between. The CDR3 is 15 residues long. The CDR3 loop reads CASSLKAARGTEAFF. DNA for the CDR3: TGTGCCAGCAGCTTAAAGGCGGCGCGCGGCACTGAAGCTTTCTTT.

This clonotype was detected a few times. V and J are TRBV7-9 and TRBJ1-1, with D unclear. The germline V and J ends were trimmed by 3 bases and 10 bases, with 18 bases remaining between them. The CDR3 covers 14 residues. CDR1 is SEHNR and CDR2 is FQNEAQ in the germline V gene (reference sequence). Here the CDR3 DNA reads TGTGCCAGCAGCTTGGTTGGGCCCCACCCGGGAGCTTTCTTT. Encoded protein: CASSLVGPHPGAFF. The variable domain in full, with the rest retrieved from reference TRBV7-9 and TRBJ1-1, is DTGVSQNPRHKITKRGQNVTFRCDPISEHNRLYWYRQTLGQGPEFLTYFQNEAQLEKSRLLSDRFSAERPKGSFSTLEIQRTEQGDSAMYLCASSLVGPHPGAFFGQGTRLTVV.

CDR3 nucleotide sequence: TGTGCCAGCAGCGCGAGGTCCACACCGGGGGGGCAGACTGGCTACACCTTC. Translation gives CASSARSTPGGQTGYTF. This chain links TRBV25-1 with TRBJ1-2; maybe TRBD1 (6 bases). This CDR3 is 17 amino acids long. Looked up from germline, CDR1 is MGHDK and CDR2 is SYGVNS. Deletions cut 6 bases from V and 7 bases from J, with 27 bases between.

This clonotype was recorded only once. The chain links TRBV9 to TRBJ2-7; 11 bases map to TRBD2. This CDR3 spans 16 amino acids. After removal of 3 bases from V and 0 bases from J, the junction contained 5 bases not matched to a gene. Germline CDR1 reads SGDLS; CDR2 reads YYNGEE. The chain's CDR3 is CASSAGTSGFSYEQYF. The CDR3 DNA reads as TGTGCCAGCAGCGCAGGGACTAGCGGCTTCTCCTACGAGCAGTACTTC.

The sample holds a few counts of this clonotype. The V call is TRBV7-2, the J call TRBJ1-1, with 10 bases fitting TRBD1. CDR3 length: 12 amino acids. Per germline, CDR1 SGHTA and CDR2 FQGNSA. J gave up 12 bases and V 5 bases, and 6 bases lay outside the gene matches. The CDR3 region is CASSLDRGLPFF. DNA of the CDR3: TGTGCCAGCAGCCTCGACAGGGGGCTTCCTTTCTTT.